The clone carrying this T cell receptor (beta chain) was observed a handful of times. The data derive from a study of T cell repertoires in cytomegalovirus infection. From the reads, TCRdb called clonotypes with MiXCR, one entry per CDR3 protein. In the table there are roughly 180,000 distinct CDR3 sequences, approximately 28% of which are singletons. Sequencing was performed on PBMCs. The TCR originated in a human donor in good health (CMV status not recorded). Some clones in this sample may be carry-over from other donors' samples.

CDR3 nucleotide sequence: TGTGCCAGCAGCTCCGGGATGGCTAATGAAAAACTGTTTTTT. This sequence encodes CASSSGMANEKLFF. V usage is TRBV12-3 or TRBV12-4 and J usage is TRBJ1-4, with D unclear. V lost 6 bases to trimming and J lost 3 bases, with 11 bases between them. This CDR3 region has 14 residues.